This T cell receptor (beta chain) stems from a study of technical replicates of blood from a few donors. Produced via immunoSEQ multiplex PCR; TCRdb's table is partial and in-frame only. The data hold about 61,000 clones, with about 97% observed a single time. CDR3 length: 12 residues. Germline values: CDR1 GTSNPN, CDR2 SVGIG (reference sequence). The V end was cut by 2 bases, the J end by 4 bases, with 8 bases between. The chain uses TRBV30 and TRBJ1-2, with D possibly matching TRBD1 (6 bases). This receptor was identified in a human donor in good health. Sequenced sample: T cells isolated from PBMCs. The CDR3 sequence: CAWSKGGYGYTF. CDR3 sequence (DNA): TGTGCCTGGAGTAAAGGGGGCTATGGCTACACCTTC.